The present entry profiles one T cell receptor beta chain with its context. This sample is drawn from a study of blood T cell repertoires in COVID-19. At the level of the study: The United States, Italy and Spain were the sources of the acute and convalescent COVID-19 samples. PBMCs, B-cell-depleted T cells, or T cells provided the cDNA or gDNA that made up the material.

CDR1 is SNHLY, CDR2 FYNNEI, per germline. This CDR3 is built from 16 residues. Trimming removed 6 bases from V and 2 bases from J, with 20 bases in between. In the study's own analysis: Scientists estimated how many nucleated cells there were by amplifying reference gene primers. Sequencing used immunoSEQ multiplex PCR; TCRdb keeps in-frame clones, though not all of them. D and trimming come from the DNA, and the V and J calls and clone size come from that table. The data contain more than 200,000 clones, about four fifths of them singletons. Specimen: peripheral blood. This sequence originates from a man aged 80 or over with acute or convalescent COVID-19. This chain connects TRBV2 to TRBJ2-7; a weak D match, TRBD1 (7 bases). CDR3 sequence: CASSLRGSGGTYEQYF. In DNA, the CDR3 is TGTGCCAGCAGCCTCAGGGGGTCTGGGGGGACCTACGAGCAGTACTTC.